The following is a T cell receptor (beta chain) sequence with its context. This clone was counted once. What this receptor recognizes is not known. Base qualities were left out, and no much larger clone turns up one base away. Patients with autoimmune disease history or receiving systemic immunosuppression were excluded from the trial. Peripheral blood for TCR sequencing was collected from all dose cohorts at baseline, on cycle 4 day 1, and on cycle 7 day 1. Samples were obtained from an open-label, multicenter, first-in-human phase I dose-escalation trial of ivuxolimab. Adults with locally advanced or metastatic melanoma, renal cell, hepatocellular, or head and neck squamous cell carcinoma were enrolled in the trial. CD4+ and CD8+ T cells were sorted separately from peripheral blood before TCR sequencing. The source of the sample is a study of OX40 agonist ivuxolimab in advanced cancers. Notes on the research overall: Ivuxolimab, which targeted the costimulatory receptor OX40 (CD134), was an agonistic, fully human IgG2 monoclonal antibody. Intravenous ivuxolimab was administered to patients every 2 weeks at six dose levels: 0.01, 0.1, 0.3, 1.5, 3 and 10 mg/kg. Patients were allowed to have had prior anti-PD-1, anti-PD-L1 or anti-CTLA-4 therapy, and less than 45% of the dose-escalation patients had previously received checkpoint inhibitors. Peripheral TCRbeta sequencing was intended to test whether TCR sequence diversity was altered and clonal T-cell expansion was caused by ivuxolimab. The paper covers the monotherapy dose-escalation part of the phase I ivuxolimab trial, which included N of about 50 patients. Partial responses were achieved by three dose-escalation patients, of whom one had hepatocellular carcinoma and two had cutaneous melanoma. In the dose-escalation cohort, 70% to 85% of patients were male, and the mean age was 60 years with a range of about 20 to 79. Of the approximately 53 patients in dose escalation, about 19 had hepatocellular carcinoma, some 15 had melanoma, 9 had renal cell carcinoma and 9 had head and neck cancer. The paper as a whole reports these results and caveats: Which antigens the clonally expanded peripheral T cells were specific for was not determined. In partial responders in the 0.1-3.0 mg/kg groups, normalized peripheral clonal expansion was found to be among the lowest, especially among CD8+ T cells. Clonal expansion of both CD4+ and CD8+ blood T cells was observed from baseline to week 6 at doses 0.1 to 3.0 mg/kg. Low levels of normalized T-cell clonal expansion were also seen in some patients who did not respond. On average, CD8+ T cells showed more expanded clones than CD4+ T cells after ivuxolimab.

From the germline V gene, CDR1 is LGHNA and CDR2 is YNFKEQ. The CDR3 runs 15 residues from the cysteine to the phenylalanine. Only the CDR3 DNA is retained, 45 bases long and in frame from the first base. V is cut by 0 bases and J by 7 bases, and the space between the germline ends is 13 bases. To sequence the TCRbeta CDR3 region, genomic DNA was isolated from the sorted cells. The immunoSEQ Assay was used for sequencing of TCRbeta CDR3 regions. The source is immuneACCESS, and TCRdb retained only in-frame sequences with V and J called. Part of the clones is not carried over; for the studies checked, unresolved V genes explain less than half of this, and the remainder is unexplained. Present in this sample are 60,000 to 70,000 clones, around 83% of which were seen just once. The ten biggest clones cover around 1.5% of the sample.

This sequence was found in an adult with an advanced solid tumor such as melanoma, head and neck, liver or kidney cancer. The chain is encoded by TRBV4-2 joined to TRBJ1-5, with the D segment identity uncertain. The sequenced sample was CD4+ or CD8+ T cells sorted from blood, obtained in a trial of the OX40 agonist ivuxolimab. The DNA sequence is TGTGCCAGCAGCCAAGAATGGGTAGGTAGCCAGCCCCAGCATTTT. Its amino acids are CASSQEWVGSQPQHF.